What follows are 13 T cell receptor beta chains derived from one specimen sequenced in a study of immune evolution from preneoplasia to lung adenocarcinoma. TCRdb's table, derived via immunoSEQ multiplex PCR, lists solely in-frame clones and lacks some. In the table there are about 5,000 clones, roughly 80% of which are singletons. Sequenced material: FFPE adjacent normal lung tissue. All receptors derive from a person between 65 and 79 years old with lung adenocarcinoma.

J is TRBJ1-5 and V is TRBV28; 11 bases match TRBD1. The CDR3 is 19 amino acids. Germline V gene lookup returns CDR1 MDHEN and CDR2 SYDVKM. V was pared by 3 bases and J by 0 bases, with 10 bases of the junction left unmatched. CDR3 in DNA: TGTGCCAGCAGTTTGCCGGGACAGGGGGTAATGGGTAGCAATCAGCCCCAGCATTTT. This sequence encodes CASSLPGQGVMGSNQPQHF.

This chain uses TRBV6-5 with TRBJ2-1; 11 bases agree with TRBD2. V shed 7 bases and J 7 bases; nucleotides not matched to a gene: 6. Per germline, CDR1 MNHEY and CDR2 SVGAGI. This CDR3 spans 14 amino acids. Here the CDR3 DNA reads TGTGCCAGCAATCCTAGCGGGGGGCGAAATGAGCAGTTCTTC. Residues: CASNPSGGRNEQFF.

The chain uses TRBV28 and TRBJ2-5, with 10 bases lining up with TRBD1. The CDR3 is 16 residues long. In germline, CDR1 is MDHEN, CDR2 SYDVKM. V was clipped by 8 bases and J by 8 bases; unmatched bases: 17. The CDR3 loop reads CASSPPAGQGLGTQYF. The CDR3 DNA is TGTGCCAGCTCGCCCCCCGCGGGACAGGGGTTGGGTACCCAGTACTTC.

The V gene is TRBV18, the J gene TRBJ2-1; TRBD2 matches 12 bases. V dropped 0 bases and J dropped 6; count of bases not matched to a gene: 3. The germline V gene encodes CDR1 KGHSH and CDR2 LQKENI. The CDR3 is made up of 16 amino acids. This chain's CDR3 is CASSPPLAGGLNEQFF. In DNA, the CDR3 is TGTGCCAGCTCACCACCGCTAGCGGGAGGGCTCAATGAGCAGTTCTTC.

The table lists this clone with a count of one. The chain uses TRBV4-2 and TRBJ1-5; D might be TRBD1 (6 bases). V lost 0 bases, J lost 4 bases, and 13 bases lay in between. The CDR3 is 16 residues long. CDR1 and CDR2 from the germline V gene are LGHNA and YNFKEQ. The CDR3 DNA sequence: TGTGCCAGCAGCCAAGATGGGACAAAAAAAAATCAGCCCCAGCATTTT. Encoded protein: CASSQDGTKKNQPQHF.

The count of this clone is one. V is TRBV5-1 and J is TRBJ2-7; 14 bases agree with TRBD2. Germline values: CDR1 SGHRS, CDR2 YFSETQ. CDR3 length: 14 amino acids. J was trimmed by 6 bases and V by 3 bases; bases with no gene match: 2. In nucleotides, the CDR3 is TGCGCCAGCAGCTCCGGACTAGCGGGGGGCGAGCAGTACTTC. It codes for CASSSGLAGGEQYF. Combining the CDR3 with reference TRBV5-1 and TRBJ2-7 gives the whole variable domain KAGVTQTPRYLIKTRGQQVTLSCSPISGHRSVSWYQQTPGQGLQFLFEYFSETQRNKGNFPGRFSGRQFSNSRSEMNVSTLELGDSALYLCASSSGLAGGEQYFGPGTRLTVT.

V usage is TRBV5-1 and J usage is TRBJ1-2, with D hard to call. CDR1 is SGHRS, CDR2 YFSETQ, per germline. The CDR3 runs to 15 residues. V lost 2 bases and J 5 bases, leaving 16 bases between the germline ends. The CDR3, as DNA: TGCGCCAGCAGCTTATTGGGGAACATCGGGTATGGCTACACCTTC. It is translated as CASSLLGNIGYGYTF.

The gene calls are TRBV6-5 and TRBJ1-6; TRBD1 agrees at 7 bases. CDR3 length equals 15 residues. Trimming removed 7 bases from V and 6 bases from J; junction bases left unmatched: 9. Germline V gene data show CDR1 as MNHEY and CDR2 as SVGAGI. The CDR3 spells CASTPRGTANSPLHF. CDR3 coding DNA: TGTGCCAGCACCCCTCGGGGGACAGCTAATTCACCCCTCCACTTT.

This CDR3 reads CATSNPGQGFGGYTF. The CDR3 nucleotides read TGTGCCACCAGCAATCCGGGACAGGGGTTCGGTGGCTACACCTTC. This chain joins TRBV15 and TRBJ1-2, with 10 bases lining up with TRBD1. CDR1 is LNHNV, CDR2 YYDKDF, per germline (reference sequence). The V and J ends lost 4 bases and 7 bases, in that order; junction bases with no gene match: 9. The CDR3 is 15 residues long. Variable domain in full (rest from reference TRBV15 and TRBJ1-2): DAMVIQNPRYQVTQFGKPVTLSCSQTLNHNVMYWYQQKSSQAPKLLFHYYDKDFNNEADTPDNFQSRRPNTSFCFLDIRSPGLGDTAMYLCATSNPGQGFGGYTFGSGTRLTVV.

The rearrangement links TRBV7-9 to TRBJ2-5; D not resolved. The J call is uncertain, as TRBJ2-7 better fits the DNA end. Per germline, CDR1 SEHNR and CDR2 FQNEAQ (reference sequence). The CDR3 is 15 residues long. The CDR3 is CASSLDGRSSYEQYF. CDR3 sequence (DNA): TGTGCCAGCAGCCTGGACGGCCGGAGCTCCTACGAGCAGTACTTC.

This clone was detected a few times. The gene calls are TRBV6-5 and TRBJ1-2, with 9 bases fitting TRBD1. J gave up 5 bases and V 5 bases, and 6 bases lay outside the gene matches. This CDR3 spans 14 amino acids. Per the germline V gene, CDR1 is MNHEY and CDR2 is SVGAGI. CDR3 sequence (DNA): TGTGCCAGCAGTCCACAGGGGGCAGGGTATGGCTACACCTTC. It yields the protein CASSPQGAGYGYTF.

By share of the sample, this clone is large. The chain combines TRBV7-9 with TRBJ2-7, with D unclear. Per germline, CDR1 SEHNR and CDR2 FQNEAQ (reference sequence). The CDR3 runs 15 residues. Trimming pared 5 bases from V and 0 bases from J, leaving 14 bases between. The CDR3 protein is CASSLDGRSSYEQYF. The DNA of the CDR3 is TGTGCCAGCAGCCTGGACGGCCGGAGCTCCTACGAGCAGTACTTC.

The rearrangement joins TRBV11-2 to TRBJ2-2, with 8 positions matching TRBD1. Germline V gene lookup returns CDR1 SGHAT and CDR2 FQNNGV. The CDR3 runs 14 residues. V shed 5 bases and J 4 bases; nucleotides not matched to a gene: 3. In nucleotides, the CDR3 is TGTGCCAGCAGCCTACAGGGGGTCACCGGGGAGCTGTTTTTT. Translation: CASSLQGVTGELFF.